These 23 T cell receptor beta chains were sequenced from one sample in a study of shared clonotypes between healthy human individuals. Positively selected for CCR7, the CD45RO-negative cells used as naive CD8 cells excluded terminally differentiated effector memory CD45RA+ cells. Repertoires were generated with immunoSEQ multiplex PCR, while TCRdb's copy carries only in-frame clones and drops some. The sample carries around 1.9 million clones, around 93% recorded once. Material for sequencing was naive CD8+ T cells from PBMCs. The origin of the receptors is a man in his late teens or twenties in good health. Some clones in this sample may be carry-over from other donors' samples.

This chain uses TRBV7-9 with TRBJ2-1; 11 bases are shared with TRBD2. Unmatched junction bases numbered 5, after V lost 3 bases and J lost 7 bases. From germline, CDR1 is SEHNR and CDR2 FQNEAQ (reference sequence). The length of the CDR3 is 15 residues. CDR3 coding DNA: TGTGCCAGCAGCTTTATTCTAGCGGGAGGTAATGAGCAGTTCTTC. Amino acids: CASSFILAGGNEQFF.

The chain uses TRBV14 and TRBJ1-1; D is ambiguous. V dropped 4 bases and J dropped 1 base, with 19 bases sitting between them. CDR1 is SGHDN and CDR2 is FVKESK in the germline V gene. The CDR3 is 17 residues long. The chain's CDR3 is CASSRRAPIGKNTEAFF. The CDR3 DNA reads TGTGCCAGCAGCCGCCGCGCGCCGATCGGCAAGAACACTGAAGCTTTCTTT.

V usage is TRBV11-2 and J usage is TRBJ1-1, with a weak D call TRBD1 (5 bases). V lost 2 bases and J 6 bases, leaving 16 bases between the germline ends. The CDR3 extends over 15 amino acids. Germline V CDR1 and CDR2: SGHAT, FQNNGV. This chain's CDR3 is CASSLIRGLQAEAFF. The DNA of the CDR3 is TGTGCCAGCAGCTTAATCCGGGGCCTCCAGGCTGAAGCTTTCTTT. The full variable domain, rest sourced from reference TRBV11-2 and TRBJ1-1, is EAGVAQSPRYKIIEKRQSVAFWCNPISGHATLYWYQQILGQGPKLLIQFQNNGVVDDSQLPKDRFSAERLKGVDSTLKIQPAKLEDSAVYLCASSLIRGLQAEAFFGQGTRLTVV.

This sequence joins TRBV10-2 and TRBJ2-7; TRBD1 aligns across 10 bases. Germline CDR1 is WSHSY and CDR2 is SAAADI. The CDR3 consists of 15 residues. J was trimmed by 3 bases and V by 6 bases; bases with no gene match: 8. The CDR3 DNA reads as TGCGCCAGCAGGCTACCGGGACAGGGGAACTACGAGCAGTACTTC. This codes for CASRLPGQGNYEQYF.

The gene calls are TRBV10-3 and TRBJ2-3; 10 nucleotides match TRBD2. CDR3 length: 16 residues. Germline-derived CDR1 and CDR2 are ENHRY and SYGVKD. With V trimmed by 10 bases and J by 1 base, 11 bases remained unmatched. Here the CDR3 reads CATAPLAGVGTDTQYF. CDR3 bases: TGTGCCACCGCCCCGCTAGCGGGAGTCGGCACAGATACGCAGTATTTT.

The chain links TRBV9 to TRBJ1-1; 8 nucleotides agree with TRBD1. The CDR3 runs 13 residues. Germline values: CDR1 SGDLS, CDR2 YYNGEE. The V gene end was trimmed by 3 bases and the J gene end by 6 bases; junction bases not matched to a gene: 4. The CDR3 DNA reads TGTGCCAGCAGCGAGGGACAGGATGCTGAAGCTTTCTTT. It is translated as CASSEGQDAEAFF.

The rearrangement joins TRBV9 to TRBJ2-3, with 15 bases fitting TRBD2. V was pared by 4 bases and J by 2 bases, with 11 bases of the junction left unmatched. CDR1 and CDR2 (germline): SGDLS, YYNGEE. The CDR3 covers 19 residues. The CDR3: CASSFRWTSGRGPTDTQYF. The CDR3 nucleotides are TGTGCCAGCAGCTTTAGATGGACTAGCGGGAGGGGACCCACAGATACGCAGTATTTT.

The chain couples TRBV27 to TRBJ2-2, with D maybe TRBD2 (6 bases). Trimming took 3 bases from V and 1 from J, leaving 9 bases between them. CDR3 length: 15 residues. The germline CDR1 and CDR2 sequences are MNHEY and SMNVEV (reference sequence). CDR3 DNA sequence: TGTGCCAGCAGTTTCGTTAGCGGGAACACCGGGGAGCTGTTTTTT. Protein product: CASSFVSGNTGELFF.

J is TRBJ2-1 and V is TRBV4-2; D uncertain. Germline CDR1 LGHNA, CDR2 YNFKEQ. V was trimmed by 1 base and J by 4 bases, leaving 20 bases between them. The CDR3 runs to 18 residues. The CDR3 bases are TGTGCCAGCAGCCAAGGTCTCCCCGCCGCGGAATCTTACAATGAGCAGTTCTTC. Its protein is CASSQGLPAAESYNEQFF.

The J gene is TRBJ2-7, the V gene TRBV5-6; the match to TRBD1 covers 7 bases. With V trimmed by 4 bases and J by 6 bases, 7 bases remained unmatched. CDR3 length: 13 residues. Germline assignment: CDR1 SGHDT and CDR2 YYEEEE. The CDR3: CASSPQGSLEQYF. In DNA form, the CDR3 reads TGTGCCAGCAGCCCACAGGGGTCGCTCGAGCAGTACTTC. Full variable domain (outside the CDR3, taken from reference TRBV5-6 and TRBJ2-7): DAGVTQSPTHLIKTRGQQVTLRCSPKSGHDTVSWYQQALGQGPQFIFQYYEEEERQRGNFPDRFSGHQFPNYSSELNVNALLLGDSALYLCASSPQGSLEQYFGPGTRLTVT.

The rearrangement uses TRBV28 and TRBJ2-7; unclear D gene. V was trimmed by 5 bases and J by 0 bases, leaving 11 bases between them. The CDR3 runs 14 residues. Germline assignment: CDR1 MDHEN and CDR2 SYDVKM. The CDR3 DNA reads TGTGCCAGCAGTCTTGACCTGAGCTCCTACGAGCAGTACTTC. This codes for CASSLDLSSYEQYF.

V gene TRBV7-2 combines with J gene TRBJ2-3, with D possibly being TRBD2 (5 bases). In germline, CDR1 is SGHTA, CDR2 FQGNSA. V gave up 8 bases and J gave up 5 bases, with 17 bases separating them. This CDR3 has 14 amino acids. The CDR3 protein is CASRLTRLQDTQYF. In DNA form, the CDR3 reads TGTGCCAGCCGACTAACTAGGCTCCAAGATACGCAGTATTTT.

The J gene is TRBJ1-1, the V gene TRBV11-2; D perhaps matches TRBD1 (5 bases). V lost 6 bases and J lost 6, with 23 bases in between. Germline assignment: CDR1 SGHAT and CDR2 FQNNGV. CDR3 length: 16 amino acids. The CDR3 coding sequence is TGTGCCAGCAGGTCGGACAAGTTCGATCGGGGCTCTGAAGCTTTCTTT. It translates to CASRSDKFDRGSEAFF.

The chain uses TRBV13 and TRBJ2-1; 8 nucleotides match TRBD2. Germline V gives CDR1 PRHDT, CDR2 FYEKMQ (reference sequence). V lost 8 bases to trimming and J lost 7 bases; unmatched junction nucleotides: 10. This CDR3 has 14 amino acids. CDR3 nucleotide sequence: TGTGCCAGCTTAGGAGCGGGAGATGGGAATGAGCAGTTCTTC. Translating gives CASLGAGDGNEQFF.

The rearrangement joins TRBV15 to TRBJ2-7; TRBD2 agrees at 11 bases. V shed 5 bases, J shed 6 bases, and the junction held 9 bases outside the gene matches. In germline, CDR1 is LNHNV, CDR2 YYDKDF (reference sequence). The CDR3 is made up of 15 amino acids. CDR3 in amino acids: CATSLRGLAGSEQYF. The CDR3 nucleotides read TGTGCCACCAGCCTACGAGGACTAGCGGGTAGCGAGCAGTACTTC.

The chain joins TRBV27 to TRBJ2-5; D might be TRBD1 (6 bases). CDR3 length: 15 amino acids. V lost 0 bases and J 4 bases, leaving 12 bases between the germline ends. The germline gives CDR1 MNHEY, CDR2 SMNVEV (reference sequence). CDR3 sequence reads: CASSLSLGRGETQYF. The CDR3 coding sequence is TGTGCCAGCAGTTTATCGTTGGGCAGGGGAGAGACCCAGTACTTC.

The chain recombines TRBV19 with TRBJ2-7, with 7 bases identical to TRBD1. The CDR3 has 14 residues. Per the germline V gene, CDR1 is LNHDA and CDR2 is SQIVND (reference sequence). Losses at the gene ends were 5 bases for V and 2 bases for J; bases not matched to a gene: 6. CDR3: CASSPGQAAYEQYF. The CDR3 DNA reads TGTGCCAGTAGTCCTGGACAGGCCGCCTACGAGCAGTACTTC.

This clone occurred once. V usage is TRBV5-1 and J usage is TRBJ2-5, with D tentatively TRBD1 or TRBD2 (6 bases each). Germline V gene sequence: CDR1 SGHRS, CDR2 YFSETQ. CDR3 length equals 15 residues. V lost 6 bases and J 3 bases, leaving 18 bases between the germline ends. CDR3 nucleotide sequence: TGCGCCAGCAAGGGGGGAGGTAGCGGAGAAGAGACCCAGTACTTC. Translated, it gives CASKGGGSGEETQYF.

The gene calls are TRBV19 and TRBJ1-1; D is uncertain. CDR1 is LNHDA, CDR2 SQIVND, per germline (reference sequence). V lost 6 bases and J 0 bases, leaving 14 bases between the germline ends. The CDR3 is 15 amino acids. In nucleotides, the CDR3 is TGTGCCAGTAGCAACAGTGCTGTAATGAACACTGAAGCTTTCTTT. Encoded protein: CASSNSAVMNTEAFF.

The V call is TRBV27, the J call TRBJ2-3, with 9 bases lining up with TRBD2. The J segment lost 6 bases and the V segment lost 3 bases, leaving 10 bases of the junction unmatched. CDR1 is MNHEY, CDR2 SMNVEV, per germline (reference sequence). There are 16 residues in the CDR3. CDR3 coding DNA: TGTGCCAGCAGTTTGGTTTGGGCGGGAGGGGTGGATACGCAGTATTTT. Translation: CASSLVWAGGVDTQYF.

The V and J genes are TRBV19 and TRBJ2-1, with D tentatively TRBD2 (7 bases). In germline, CDR1 is LNHDA, CDR2 SQIVND (reference sequence). The CDR3 contains 14 residues. Trimming pared 6 bases from V and 5 bases from J, leaving 14 bases between. CDR3 sequence (DNA): TGTGCCAGTAGCTTAGGGGGGGAAAACAATGAGCAGTTCTTC. Its translation: CASSLGGENNEQFF.

The chain employs TRBV6-5 and TRBJ2-7; D remains unclear. The germline gives CDR1 MNHEY, CDR2 SVGAGI. The ends were cut back, 8 bases at V and 5 bases at J, with 10 bases in the middle. The CDR3 contains 11 residues. DNA for the CDR3: TGTGCCAGCGCCGTCGGAGACGAGCAGTACTTC. It is translated as CASAVGDEQYF.

This clone was counted a single time. The chain carries TRBV19 and TRBJ2-7; 12 bases map to TRBD1. The germline V gene has CDR1 LNHDA and CDR2 SQIVND (reference sequence). V dropped 5 bases and J dropped 3; count of bases not matched to a gene: 5. The CDR3 loop spans 15 amino acids. The CDR3: CASSWGQGAFYEQYF. DNA of the CDR3: TGTGCCAGTAGTTGGGGACAGGGGGCCTTCTACGAGCAGTACTTC.